The source of this TCR beta chain is a study of blood T cell repertoires in COVID-19. Turning to the study itself: PBMCs, B-cell-depleted T cells, or T cells were the source of the cDNA or gDNA that made up the material.

Germline CDR1 and CDR2: SGHNT and YYREEE (reference sequence). The CDR3 length is 14 residues. This clone was counted once. Sequence at one end of the junction differs from germline and may be a read error. Generated by immunoSEQ multiplex PCR, the TCRdb table keeps only in-frame clones and is missing some. The sample records fewer than 200,000 clones, 77% being singletons. This sequence joins TRBV5-4 and TRBJ2-3; 9 bases agree with TRBD2. Source material: peripheral blood. The clonotype originates from an older man with acute or convalescent COVID-19. The CDR3 DNA follows: TGTGCCAGCAGCACCGGGACTAGCATAGATACGCAGTATTTT. Protein sequence: CASSTGTSIDTQYF.